The 7 T cell receptor beta chains presented below share a single source sample, sequenced in a study of blood T cell repertoires in COVID-19. Assay used: immunoSEQ multiplex PCR; TCRdb lists only in-frame clones, some missing. The sample includes under 300,000 clones, 86% of them seen just once. The sequenced material came from peripheral blood. The receptors were sampled from a man at least 80 years old with acute or convalescent COVID-19.

The genes are TRBV19 and TRBJ2-2; a possible D gene is TRBD1 (6 bases). V lost 3 bases to trimming and J lost 0 bases, with 8 bases between them. The CDR3 sequence is 15 residues long. Germline V gene lookup returns CDR1 LNHDA and CDR2 SQIVND (reference sequence). The CDR3, as DNA: TGTGCCAGTAGTATCACAGGGACGAACACCGGGGAGCTGTTTTTT. This gives the protein CASSITGTNTGELFF.

V and J are TRBV27 and TRBJ1-6; TRBD1 aligns across 9 bases. The V segment lost 5 bases and the J segment 0 bases; nucleotides outside the gene matches: 5. This CDR3 has 17 amino acids. Germline CDR1 is MNHEY and CDR2 is SMNVEV (reference sequence). CDR3 residues: CASSLDRGYSYNSPLHF. CDR3 sequence (DNA): TGTGCCAGCAGTCTCGACAGGGGGTACTCCTATAATTCACCCCTCCACTTT.

This clone was seen just once. The gene calls are TRBV28 and TRBJ1-1, with 7 bases matching TRBD1. Trimming at V came to 6 bases and at J to 2 bases, leaving 6 bases not matched to a gene. The CDR3 loop spans 14 amino acids. Per germline, CDR1 MDHEN and CDR2 SYDVKM. The CDR3, as DNA: TGTGCCAGCAGCCGGGACAGCCTTAACACTGAAGCTTTCTTT. It encodes CASSRDSLNTEAFF.

The chain uses TRBV27 and TRBJ1-2; D not certain. This CDR3 is built from 10 residues. From germline, CDR1 is MNHEY and CDR2 SMNVEV (reference sequence). V lost 5 bases and J 8 bases, leaving 6 bases between the germline ends. The CDR3 sequence is CASSPGGYTF. In DNA, the CDR3 is TGTGCCAGCAGTCCGGGGGGCTACACCTTC.

The chain combines TRBV25-1 with TRBJ1-1; D possibly corresponds to TRBD1 (6 bases). The length of the CDR3 is 14 residues. V shed 6 bases and J shed 4 bases, with 15 bases lying between them. Germline lookup yields CDR1 MGHDK and CDR2 SYGVNS. The DNA for the CDR3 is TGTGCCAGCAGGTCGACAGGTATGTTCACTGAAGCTTTCTTT. Its translation: CASRSTGMFTEAFF. The whole variable domain, remainder taken from reference TRBV25-1 and TRBJ1-1, is EADIYQTPRYLVIGTGKKITLECSQTMGHDKMYWYQQDPGMELHLIHYSYGVNSTEKGDLSSESTVSRIRTEHFPLTLESARPSHTSQYLCASRSTGMFTEAFFGQGTRLTVV.

The V call is TRBV23-1, the J call TRBJ2-3, with 9 positions matching TRBD1. TRBV23-1 is identified as an open reading frame with a role that is uncertain. The CDR3 is 18 amino acids. The V gene end was trimmed by 7 bases and the J gene end by 2 bases; junction bases not matched to a gene: 16. As DNA, the CDR3 is TGCGCCAGCACCCCAAGTCCCGGACAGGGGATTTACACAGATACGCAGTATTTT. It codes for CASTPSPGQGIYTDTQYF.

The genes are TRBV10-3 and TRBJ1-6, with D perhaps TRBD1 (5 bases). Germline V CDR1 and CDR2: ENHRY, SYGVKD. Trimming removed 3 bases at V and 12 bases at J, with 12 bases between. The CDR3 covers 13 residues. CDR3 nucleotides: TGTGCCATCAGTGAAAGGGAGGGGAGACCCCTCCACTTT. It encodes CAISEREGRPLHF.